These T cell receptor beta chains were read from a single sample in a study of spatial heterogeneity in lung cancer. In TCRdb, the 5' RACE reads were re-called with MiXCR into one record per CDR3 protein. Of over 45,000 distinct CDR3 sequences in the sample, roughly 5% were seen once. The sample consisted of PBMCs, taken at surgery. The origin of the receptors is a male donor with early-stage non-small cell lung cancer. Both conserved end residues are part of each CDR3. Fields, in order: V gene, CDR3 protein.

TRBV20-1	CSASQAIRGNEQFF
TRBV7-9	CASSSPRELPTDTQYF
TRBV12-3/TRBV12-4	CASSLAWANIQYF
TRBV5-1	CASSDDRSRNTIYF
TRBV27	CASSLMGTDTQYF
TRBV27	CASSYRTGTDTQYF
TRBV7-7	CVSSGSEATGELFF
TRBV20-1	CSAPLAGVSYNEQFF
TRBV7-2	CASSSLQGDGYTF
TRBV4-3	CASSQAEGGEQFF
TRBV11-2	CASRYRSPAVHYEQYF
TRBV4-1	CASSQQETSSLTIQYF
TRBV19	CASRSRGSSYNEQFF
TRBV7-8	CASSPPTHSYNEQFF
TRBV11-2	CASSLRRVHEQFF
TRBV19	CASMGRQSYNEQFF
TRBV12-3/TRBV12-4	CASSFRTEAFF
TRBV20-1	CSAQQVSSAKNIQYF
TRBV7-9	CASSMVLETQYF
TRBV25-1	CASSEGVEKGEKLFF
TRBV5-6	CASSVRVVGVDINQPQHF
TRBV7-3	CASSLGPNQETQYF
TRBV9	CASSVSMRTGTQYF
TRBV18	CASSPGFEGYTF
TRBV11-2	CASSLEDLTHTQYF
TRBV7-2	CASSPGLAGGWYEQFF
TRBV11-2	CASSSLGGAYGYTF
TRBV20-1	CSASDSGRMSYEQYF
TRBV12-3/TRBV12-4	CASSTLDGQGFSPLHF
TRBV2	CASSGDRERPQHF
TRBV10-3	CAITDLGTSSPQYF
TRBV12-3/TRBV12-4	CASSSSSYNSPLHF
TRBV7-6	CASSLFRDRGREQYF
TRBV20-1	CSARQPVVTEAFF
TRBV12-3/TRBV12-4	CASSWTGQFSEAFF
TRBV5-1	CASSLRTGGTGEAYEQYF
TRBV20-1	CSARDSGGTYEQYF
TRBV5-1	CASSLRPASYNEQFF
TRBV21-1	CASSPRLVCEQYF
TRBV10-3	CAISPWGSETQYF
TRBV7-7	CASSWGGAEENEQFF
TRBV6-6	CASSRGISYEQYF
TRBV4-1	CASSRQGEYNEQFF
TRBV7-8	CASSGRPFYNEQFF
TRBV19	CASWAQGGNQPQHF
TRBV5-1	CASSLVLADTGELFF
TRBV2	CASSGVLSGVFDF
TRBV4-2	CASSRGTSSFTDTQYF
TRBV28	CASRSSLDNEQFF
TRBV20-1	CSAPKDRDYEQYF
TRBV20-1	CSARLRGDTQYF
TRBV27	CASSPRLAGGTGEQFF
TRBV4-2	CASSQEGGAPGNTIYF